The rows below give T cell receptor beta chains drawn from one sample of a study of T cells in localized non-small cell lung cancer. TCRdb's copy holds only in-frame clones and misses some; the assay was immunoSEQ multiplex PCR. The table includes tens of thousands of clones, 60% to 85% detected once. Sequencing used PBMCs, obtained before any cancer treatment. The receptors were sampled from a woman aged 35-70 years with stage II lung adenocarcinoma. CDR3s include the opening cysteine and the closing phenylalanine or tryptophan. Each record gives: D gene, clone size, J gene, V gene, CDR3 protein, CDR3 DNA. The D gene is left open where the match is weak. Expanded clones are given a class, and other clones once, few, many or no size at all.

>TRBD2|.|TRBJ2-3|TRBV10-2
CATDPGGALGATDTQYF
TGCGCCACCGATCCGGGGGGGGCACTAGGGGCTACAGATACGCAGTATTTT
>.|.|TRBJ1-5|TRBV21-1
CASSKVKGSEQPQHF
TGTGCCAGCAGCAAAGTGAAGGGGTCGGAACAGCCCCAGCATTTT
>.|.|TRBJ2-2|TRBV10-1
CASSEHTGELFF
TGCGCCAGCAGTGAACACACCGGGGAGCTGTTTTTT
>TRBD1|once|TRBJ2-7|TRBV19
CASTGGGEQYF
TGTGCCAGTACAGGGGGTGGCGAGCAGTACTTC
>.|.|TRBJ1-2|TRBV5-1
CASSTGDRRIYGYTF
TGCGCCAGCAGCACCGGGGATCGGAGGATCTATGGCTACACCTTC
>.|.|TRBJ1-1|TRBV18
CASSVDKGSSTEAFF
TGTGCCAGCTCGGTCGACAAGGGTTCGAGTACTGAAGCTTTCTTT
>.|.|TRBJ2-2|TRBV19
CASSRRTGGTGELFF
TGTGCCAGTTCTAGACGGACCGGCGGCACCGGGGAGCTGTTTTTT
>TRBD2|few|TRBJ2-5|TRBV30
CAWSVLAGGETQYF
TGTGCCTGGAGTGTACTAGCGGGGGGCGAGACCCAGTACTTC
>.|.|TRBJ1-5|TRBV27
CASSQLGGNQPQHF
TGTGCCAGCAGTCAATTGGGGGGCAATCAGCCCCAGCATTTT
>TRBD2|.|TRBJ2-1|TRBV18
CASSVTSGNEQFF
TGTGCCAGCTCCGTGACTAGCGGTAATGAGCAGTTCTTC
>.|.|TRBJ1-1|TRBV11-2
CASSLSQNTEAFF
TGTGCCAGCAGCTTATCCCAAAACACTGAAGCTTTCTTT
>.|.|TRBJ2-6|TRBV2
CASSAGGRTASGANVLTF
TGTGCCAGCAGTGCCGGGGGCAGGACGGCCTCTGGGGCCAACGTCCTGACTTTC
>.|few|TRBJ1-1|TRBV18
CASSPTVNTEAFF
TGTGCCAGCTCACCAACGGTGAACACTGAAGCTTTCTTT
>TRBD1|.|TRBJ1-2|TRBV9
CASSLTGQGEGYTF
TGTGCCAGCAGCCTAACTGGACAGGGGGAAGGCTACACCTTC
>.|.|TRBJ2-3|TRBV27
CASSLSSASTDTQYF
TGTGCCAGCAGTCTCTCTAGTGCTAGCACAGATACGCAGTATTTT
>.|.|TRBJ2-3|TRBV5-5
CASSRILSSSTDTQYF
TGTGCCAGCAGCCGGATCCTTTCGTCTAGCACAGATACGCAGTATTTT
>.|once|TRBJ2-7|TRBV21-1
CASDTNDEQYF
TGTGCCAGCGACACGAACGACGAGCAGTACTTC
>TRBD1|.|TRBJ1-5|TRBV4-1
CASSTAAQGYQPQHF
TGCGCCAGCAGCACAGCGGCACAGGGGTATCAGCCCCAGCATTTT
>.|.|TRBJ1-1|TRBV6-1
CASSYRDDTEAFF
TGTGCCAGCAGTTATAGGGATGACACTGAAGCTTTCTTT
>.|.|TRBJ2-6|TRBV19
CASSLVIGRSGANVLTF
TGTGCCAGTAGTCTCGTAATAGGCAGGTCTGGGGCCAACGTCCTGACTTTC
>.|many|TRBJ1-2|TRBV2
CASEMAGVGGPNGYTF
TGTGCCAGCGAAATGGCGGGGGTTGGCGGACCTAATGGCTACACCTTC
>TRBD2|.|TRBJ2-3|TRBV6-4
CASSDSRGGADTQYF
TGTGCCAGCAGTGACTCACGCGGGGGGGCAGATACGCAGTATTTT
>TRBD1|.|TRBJ2-5|TRBV29-1
CSHRGRETQYF
TGCAGCCACAGGGGTCGGGAGACCCAGTACTTC